This T cell receptor (beta chain) emerged from a study of T-cell memory formation after mild COVID-19. The study's findings and limits: Later expanders leaned CD4+, whereas clones that contracted between day 15 and 85 were balanced CD4/CD8.

The CDR3 sequence is 16 residues long. Looked up from germline, CDR1 is KGHSH and CDR2 is LQKENI. V trimming: 5 bases; J trimming: 2 bases; junction bases outside the gene matches: 10. This clonotype was found a few times. Its antigen remains unidentified. 5'RACE primed at constant segments yielded TCR alpha and TCR beta cDNA libraries bearing sample barcodes and UMIs. One entry per CDR3 protein results from TCRdb running MiXCR on the 5' RACE reads. The data hold about half a million distinct CDR3 sequences, with roughly 18% observed a single time. V is TRBV18 and J is TRBJ1-1, with 8 bases identical to TRBD1. This clonotype was obtained from an adult woman who had mild COVID-19 (a few samples of this study predate the infection). Cell type and time point are not known. The sample taken for sequencing was PBMCs or a T cell subset sorted from them (not recorded which). CDR3 sequence: CASSTYIQGGNTEAFF. DNA of the CDR3: TGTGCCAGCTCAACCTACATACAGGGGGGAAACACTGAAGCTTTCTTT.